This is a list of T cell receptor beta chains from one sample in a study of cytomegalovirus exposure and HLA in healthy donors. Clones were read by immunoSEQ multiplex PCR, and TCRdb kept only the in-frame ones, dropping some. The sample gives 200,000 or so clones, 70% of which show up once; about 2.5% is in the top ten. Sequencing was performed on PBMCs. Source of these receptors: a man aged 35 to 55 in good health and CMV-seropositive. The CDR3 runs from the conserved cysteine through the conserved F or W. Fields, in order: D gene, V gene, J gene, clone size, CDR3 DNA, CDR3 protein. A D gene is named only where the DNA matches it firmly. Size is omitted from some rows. Given values are once, few, many or a class for expanded clones.

d_call: TRBD1; v_call: TRBV2; j_call: TRBJ2-2; clone_size: -; cdr3_nt: TGTGCCAGCAGCAAATTACAGGGGGCAGCTGCCGGGGAGCTGTTTTTT; cdr3_aa: CASSKLQGAAAGELFF
d_call: -; v_call: TRBV9; j_call: TRBJ2-2; clone_size: -; cdr3_nt: TGTGCCAGCAGTCCGCAGGCCGGGGAGCTGTTTTTT; cdr3_aa: CASSPQAGELFF
d_call: -; v_call: TRBV6-5; j_call: TRBJ1-5; clone_size: few; cdr3_nt: TGTGCCAGCAGTGGACAGAAGACCAATCAGCCCCAGCATTTT; cdr3_aa: CASSGQKTNQPQHF
d_call: -; v_call: TRBV14; j_call: TRBJ1-1; clone_size: -; cdr3_nt: TGTGCCAGCAGCCAAGCAGGGGCCGGGAACACTGAAGCTTTCTTT; cdr3_aa: CASSQAGAGNTEAFF
d_call: -; v_call: TRBV7-2; j_call: TRBJ2-1; clone_size: -; cdr3_nt: TGTGCCAGCAGCTCCCTAATCGGTTCCTACAATGAGCAGTTCTTC; cdr3_aa: CASSSLIGSYNEQFF
d_call: -; v_call: TRBV29-1; j_call: TRBJ2-4; clone_size: -; cdr3_nt: TGCAGCGTTGCCCAGGGAGGTACCAAAAACATTCAGTACTTC; cdr3_aa: CSVAQGGTKNIQYF
d_call: TRBD2; v_call: TRBV5-8; j_call: TRBJ2-3; clone_size: -; cdr3_nt: TGTGCCAGCAGCTTGGTCGTTAGCGGGGACACAGATACGCAGTATTTT; cdr3_aa: CASSLVVSGDTDTQYF
d_call: TRBD1; v_call: TRBV7-2; j_call: TRBJ2-1; clone_size: -; cdr3_nt: TGTGCCAGCAGCCGGGACAGGATAGGGGAGCAGTTCTTC; cdr3_aa: CASSRDRIGEQFF
d_call: TRBD2; v_call: TRBV5-1; j_call: TRBJ2-1; clone_size: few; cdr3_nt: TGCGCCAGCAGCTCCCGGGGGGGGAATGAGCAGTTCTTC; cdr3_aa: CASSSRGGNEQFF
d_call: TRBD1; v_call: TRBV6-6; j_call: TRBJ1-1; clone_size: -; cdr3_nt: TGTGCCAGCAGTACAGGGGCTGAAGCTTTCTTT; cdr3_aa: CASSTGAEAFF
d_call: -; v_call: TRBV9; j_call: TRBJ1-5; clone_size: -; cdr3_nt: TGTGCCAGCAGCGTAGCCGGGGGGGAACAGCCCCAGCATTTT; cdr3_aa: CASSVAGGEQPQHF
d_call: -; v_call: TRBV7-2; j_call: TRBJ1-5; clone_size: -; cdr3_nt: TGTGCCAGCAGCTTTGGTCAGGTTAATCAGCCCCAGCATTTT; cdr3_aa: CASSFGQVNQPQHF
d_call: -; v_call: TRBV5-5; j_call: TRBJ1-2; clone_size: -; cdr3_nt: TGTGCCAGCAGCTTGGACCGAACAAACTATGGCTACACCTTC; cdr3_aa: CASSLDRTNYGYTF
d_call: TRBD2; v_call: TRBV10-3; j_call: TRBJ2-3; clone_size: -; cdr3_nt: TGTGCCATCAGACCGGGGGAGCGGGGGGATTCAGATACGCAGTATTTT; cdr3_aa: CAIRPGERGDSDTQYF
d_call: TRBD1; v_call: TRBV6-5; j_call: TRBJ1-2; clone_size: -; cdr3_nt: TGTGCCAGCAGCCCGGACAGGGAGCGTGGCTACACCTTC; cdr3_aa: CASSPDRERGYTF
d_call: -; v_call: TRBV6-6; j_call: TRBJ1-1; clone_size: -; cdr3_nt: TGTGCCAGCAGTTTCCAGGGGAGTATGAACACTGAAGCTTTCTTT; cdr3_aa: CASSFQGSMNTEAFF
d_call: TRBD2; v_call: TRBV27; j_call: TRBJ2-3; clone_size: few; cdr3_nt: TGTGCCAGCACTTCTTATAGCGGGGGGGCGACAGATACGCAGTATTTT; cdr3_aa: CASTSYSGGATDTQYF
d_call: -; v_call: TRBV9; j_call: TRBJ1-1; clone_size: -; cdr3_nt: TGTGCCAGCAGCGTAGCGGGAGAGGCTGAAGCTTTCTTT; cdr3_aa: CASSVAGEAEAFF
d_call: -; v_call: TRBV4-1; j_call: TRBJ2-3; clone_size: -; cdr3_nt: TGCGCCAGCAGCCAAGATATTGCGAGACAGGCATGGCATTTT; cdr3_aa: CASSQDIARQAWHF
d_call: -; v_call: TRBV7-9; j_call: TRBJ2-3; clone_size: -; cdr3_nt: TGTGCCAGCAGCTTAGTAGGGGAGGGGGATATGCAGTATTTT; cdr3_aa: CASSLVGEGDMQYF
d_call: TRBD2; v_call: TRBV5-1; j_call: TRBJ2-7; clone_size: -; cdr3_nt: TGCGCCAGCAGCCTCGGGGGGACTAGCGGATACGAGCAGTACTTC; cdr3_aa: CASSLGGTSGYEQYF
d_call: -; v_call: TRBV9; j_call: TRBJ1-3; clone_size: -; cdr3_nt: TGTGCCAGCTCAGGGAATGGAAACACCATATATTTT; cdr3_aa: CASSGNGNTIYF